The 8 T cell receptor beta chains presented below share a single source sample, sequenced in a study of blood T cell repertoires in COVID-19. The assay was immunoSEQ multiplex PCR, and TCRdb's table has in-frame clones only and misses some. The sample yields approximately 290,000 clones, 80% to 90% seen once. The sequenced material came from PBMCs or T cells enriched from blood (not recorded which). Every receptor here comes from a woman under 40 who had recovered from COVID-19.

V is TRBV18 and J is TRBJ1-4; no clear D gene. CDR1 is KGHSH, CDR2 LQKENI, per germline. Between the trimmed V and J ends, which lost 9 bases and 0 bases, there was a span of 14 bases. The CDR3 is made up of 15 amino acids. The CDR3 loop is CASTMSPATNEKLFF. The CDR3 DNA reads TGTGCCAGTACTATGTCACCTGCAACTAATGAAAAACTGTTTTTT.

The V and J genes are TRBV19 and TRBJ1-2; 10 positions match TRBD1. CDR3 length equals 17 residues. CDR1 is LNHDA, CDR2 SQIVND, per germline (reference sequence). J lost 2 bases, V lost 7 bases, and 13 bases had no gene match. CDR3 region: CASTGVRQGAQNYGYTF. The CDR3 DNA sequence: TGTGCCAGTACAGGGGTGCGACAGGGGGCACAGAACTATGGCTACACCTTC.

The chain employs TRBV7-9 and TRBJ2-7, with D hard to call. The CDR3 contains 12 residues. V was clipped by 4 bases and J by 3 bases, with 7 bases between them. Germline CDR1 is SEHNR and CDR2 is FQNEAQ (reference sequence). CDR3 protein: CASSSSDYEQYF. The CDR3 DNA follows: TGTGCCAGCAGCTCCTCAGACTACGAGCAGTACTTC. Supplemented by reference TRBV7-9 and TRBJ2-7, the full variable domain reads DTGVSQNPRHKITKRGQNVTFRCDPISEHNRLYWYRQTLGQGPEFLTYFQNEAQLEKSRLLSDRFSAERPKGSFSTLEIQRTEQGDSAMYLCASSSSDYEQYFGPGTRLTVT.

The V gene is TRBV5-1, the J gene TRBJ1-5; D is uncertain. The V end lost 3 bases, the J end lost 7 bases, and 11 bases lay between the germline ends. CDR3 length: 13 amino acids. The V gene's germline CDR1 is SGHRS and CDR2 YFSETQ. CDR3 amino acids: CASSSTSGQPQHF. The CDR3, as DNA: TGCGCCAGCAGCTCAACAAGCGGCCAGCCCCAGCATTTT.

This chain connects TRBV2 to TRBJ1-2; D unclear. The ends were cut back, 7 bases at V and 7 bases at J, with 10 bases in the middle. Germline CDR1 is SNHLY and CDR2 is FYNNEI. The CDR3 is 11 amino acids. In DNA form, the CDR3 reads TGTGCCAGCACCCGAATCAGTGGCTACACCTTC. Its protein is CASTRISGYTF.

This clone has only one observation. The rearrangement joins TRBV15 to TRBJ2-5; 10 positions agree with TRBD2. The CDR3 is 16 residues long. Germline-derived CDR1 and CDR2 are LNHNV and YYDKDF (reference sequence). J lost 3 bases, V lost 1 base, and 5 bases had no gene match. CDR3 coding DNA: TGTGCCACCAGCAGAGTGCCAGCGGGGGGGAAAGAGACCCAGTACTTC. The encoded protein is CATSRVPAGGKETQYF.

The chain joins TRBV7-6 to TRBJ2-5, with 11 nucleotides matching TRBD2. Germline V lookup: CDR1 SGHVS, CDR2 FNYEAQ. The CDR3 has 17 amino acids. With 2 bases clipped from V and 1 base from J, the junction kept 6 bases outside the gene matches. The CDR3 DNA sequence: TGTGCCAGCAGCTTAACCGGGACTAGCGGCCCCCAAGAGACCCAGTACTTC. Its translation is CASSLTGTSGPQETQYF. The full variable domain, in which reference TRBV7-6 and TRBJ2-5 provide the parts outside the CDR3, is GAGVSQSPRYKVTKRGQDVALRCDPISGHVSLYWYRQALGQGPEFLTYFNYEAQQDKSGLPNDRFSAERPEGSISTLTIQRTEQRDSAMYRCASSLTGTSGPQETQYFGPGTRLLVL.

This chain joins TRBV11-2 and TRBJ2-1; the D gene is possibly TRBD2 (5 bases). CDR1 and CDR2 from the germline V gene are SGHAT and FQNNGV. The CDR3 is 14 residues long. Trimming pared 4 bases from V and 9 bases from J, leaving 16 bases between. This CDR3 reads CASSSIRGKSEQFF. In DNA, the CDR3 is TGTGCCAGCAGCTCAATCCGGGGTAAGAGTGAGCAGTTCTTC.